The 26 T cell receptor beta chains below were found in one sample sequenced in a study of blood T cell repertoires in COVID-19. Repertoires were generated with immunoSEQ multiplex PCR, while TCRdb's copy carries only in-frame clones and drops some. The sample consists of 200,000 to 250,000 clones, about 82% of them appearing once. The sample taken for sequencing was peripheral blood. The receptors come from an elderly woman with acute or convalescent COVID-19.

For the CDR3, the DNA is TGTGCCTGGAACCCCCCAGGCCCCCCCGACAATGAGCAGTTCTTC. It yields the protein CAWNPPGPPDNEQFF. This chain connects TRBV30 to TRBJ2-1, with unresolved D. CDR1 is GTSNPN and CDR2 is SVGIG in the germline V gene (reference sequence). V was trimmed by 4 bases and J by 5 bases, leaving 18 bases between them. The CDR3 length is 15 residues.

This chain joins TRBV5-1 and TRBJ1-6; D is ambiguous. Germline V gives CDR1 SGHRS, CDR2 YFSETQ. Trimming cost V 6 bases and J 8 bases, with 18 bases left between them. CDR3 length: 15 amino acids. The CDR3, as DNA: TGCGCCAGCACCCCCACGTCCAGCGGGGATTCACCCCTCCACTTT. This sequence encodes CASTPTSSGDSPLHF.

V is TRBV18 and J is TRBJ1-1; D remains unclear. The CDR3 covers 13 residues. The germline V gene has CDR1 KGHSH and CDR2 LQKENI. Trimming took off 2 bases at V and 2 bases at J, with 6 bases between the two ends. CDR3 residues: CASSPLLNTEAFF. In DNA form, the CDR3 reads TGTGCCAGCTCACCATTGTTAAACACTGAAGCTTTCTTT. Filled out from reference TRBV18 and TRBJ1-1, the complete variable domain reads NAGVMQNPRHLVRRRGQEARLRCSPMKGHSHVYWYRQLPEEGLKFMVYLQKENIIDESGMPKERFSAEFPKEGPSILRIQQVVRGDSAAYFCASSPLLNTEAFFGQGTRLTVV.

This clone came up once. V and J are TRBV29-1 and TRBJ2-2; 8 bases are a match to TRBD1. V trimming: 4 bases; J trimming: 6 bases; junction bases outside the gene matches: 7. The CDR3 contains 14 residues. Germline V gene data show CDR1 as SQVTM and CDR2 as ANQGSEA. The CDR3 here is CSVAGRGRAGELFF. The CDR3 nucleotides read TGCAGCGTTGCGGGCAGGGGGCGCGCCGGGGAGCTGTTTTTT.

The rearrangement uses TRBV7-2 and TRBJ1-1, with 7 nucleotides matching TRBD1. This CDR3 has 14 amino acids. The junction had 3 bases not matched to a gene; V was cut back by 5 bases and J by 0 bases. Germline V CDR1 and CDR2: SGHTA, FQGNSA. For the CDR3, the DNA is TGTGCCAGCAGCCATGACAGGGTGAACACTGAAGCTTTCTTT. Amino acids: CASSHDRVNTEAFF.

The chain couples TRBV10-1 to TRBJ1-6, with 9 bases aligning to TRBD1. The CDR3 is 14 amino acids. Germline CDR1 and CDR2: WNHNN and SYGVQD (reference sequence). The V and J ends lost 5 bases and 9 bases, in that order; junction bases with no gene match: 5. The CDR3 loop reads CASSQDRGSSPLHF. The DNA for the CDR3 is TGCGCCAGCAGTCAGGACAGGGGTAGTTCACCCCTCCACTTT.

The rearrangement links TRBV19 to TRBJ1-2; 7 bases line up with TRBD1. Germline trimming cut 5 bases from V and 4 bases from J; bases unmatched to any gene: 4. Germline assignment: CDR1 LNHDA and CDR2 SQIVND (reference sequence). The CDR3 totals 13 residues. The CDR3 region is CASSPGQSYGYTF. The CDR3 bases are TGTGCCAGTAGTCCGGGACAGAGCTATGGCTACACCTTC. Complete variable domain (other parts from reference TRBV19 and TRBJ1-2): DGGITQSPKYLFRKEGQNVTLSCEQNLNHDAMYWYRQDPGQGLRLIYYSQIVNDFQKGDIAEGYSVSREKKESFPLTVTSAQKNPTAFYLCASSPGQSYGYTFGSGTRLTVV.

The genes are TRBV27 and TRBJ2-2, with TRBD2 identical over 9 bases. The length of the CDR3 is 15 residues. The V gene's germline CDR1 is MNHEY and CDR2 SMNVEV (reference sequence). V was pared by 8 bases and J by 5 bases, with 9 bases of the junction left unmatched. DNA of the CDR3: TGTGCCAGCGGACATAGCGGGAGTTGGACCGGGGAGCTGTTTTTT. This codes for CASGHSGSWTGELFF.

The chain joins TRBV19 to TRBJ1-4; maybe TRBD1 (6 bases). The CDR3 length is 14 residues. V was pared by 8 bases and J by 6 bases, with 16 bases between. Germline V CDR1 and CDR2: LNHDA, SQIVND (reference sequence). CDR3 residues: CASSGGPPDEKLFF. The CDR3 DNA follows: TGTGCCAGTTCGGGGGGGCCTCCCGATGAAAAACTGTTTTTT.

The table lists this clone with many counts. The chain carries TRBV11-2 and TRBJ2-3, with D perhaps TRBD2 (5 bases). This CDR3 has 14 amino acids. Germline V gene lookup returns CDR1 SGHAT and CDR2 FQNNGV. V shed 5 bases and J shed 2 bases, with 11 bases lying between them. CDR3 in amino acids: CASSRDFDTDTQYF. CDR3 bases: TGTGCCAGCAGCCGGGATTTCGACACAGATACGCAGTATTTT.

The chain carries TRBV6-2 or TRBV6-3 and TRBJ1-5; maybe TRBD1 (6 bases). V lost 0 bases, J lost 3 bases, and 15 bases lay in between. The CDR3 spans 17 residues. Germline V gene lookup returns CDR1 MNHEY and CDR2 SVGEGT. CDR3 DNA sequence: TGTGCCAGCAGTTACTCGAGTACAGGGAGATTCAATCAGCCCCAGCATTTT. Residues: CASSYSSTGRFNQPQHF.

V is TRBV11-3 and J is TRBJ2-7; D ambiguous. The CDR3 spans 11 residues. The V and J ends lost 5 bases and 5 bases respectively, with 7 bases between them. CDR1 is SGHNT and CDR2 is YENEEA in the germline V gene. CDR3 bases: TGTGCCAGCAGCCGTCAGGACGAGCAGTACTTC. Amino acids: CASSRQDEQYF.

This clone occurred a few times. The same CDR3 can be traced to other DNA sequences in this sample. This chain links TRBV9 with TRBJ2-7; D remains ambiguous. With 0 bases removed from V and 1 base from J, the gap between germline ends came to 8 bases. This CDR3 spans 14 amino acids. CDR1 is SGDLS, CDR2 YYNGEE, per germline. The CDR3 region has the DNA TGTGCCAGCAGCGTAGCGCCAGATTCCTACGAGCAGTACTTC. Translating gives CASSVAPDSYEQYF.

The CDR3 sequence: CASTSGTEGEKLFF. The CDR3 DNA is TGTGCCAGCACCTCCGGGACAGAAGGAGAAAAACTGTTTTTT. V is TRBV7-2 and J is TRBJ1-4, with TRBD1 matching 7 bases. The J segment lost 8 bases and the V segment lost 7 bases, leaving 10 bases of the junction unmatched. There are 14 residues in the CDR3. Germline assignment: CDR1 SGHTA and CDR2 FQGNSA.

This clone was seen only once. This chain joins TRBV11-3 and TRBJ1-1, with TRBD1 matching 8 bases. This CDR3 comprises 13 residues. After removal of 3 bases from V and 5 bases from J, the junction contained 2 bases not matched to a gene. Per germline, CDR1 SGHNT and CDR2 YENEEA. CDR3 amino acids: CASSFRTGTEAFF. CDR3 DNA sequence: TGTGCCAGCAGCTTCCGGACAGGGACTGAAGCTTTCTTT.

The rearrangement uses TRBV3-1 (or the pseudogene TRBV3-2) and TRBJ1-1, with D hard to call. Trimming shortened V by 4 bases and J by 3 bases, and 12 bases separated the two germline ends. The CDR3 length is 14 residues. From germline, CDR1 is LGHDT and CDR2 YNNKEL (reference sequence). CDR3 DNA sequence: TGTGCCAGCAGCCGAACATCAGGTTACACTGAAGCTTTCTTT. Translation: CASSRTSGYTEAFF.

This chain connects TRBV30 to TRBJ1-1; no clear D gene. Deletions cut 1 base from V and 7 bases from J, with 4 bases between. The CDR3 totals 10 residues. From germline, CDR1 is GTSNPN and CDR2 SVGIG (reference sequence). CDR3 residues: CAWSANEAFF. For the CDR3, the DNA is TGTGCCTGGAGTGCCAATGAAGCTTTCTTT.

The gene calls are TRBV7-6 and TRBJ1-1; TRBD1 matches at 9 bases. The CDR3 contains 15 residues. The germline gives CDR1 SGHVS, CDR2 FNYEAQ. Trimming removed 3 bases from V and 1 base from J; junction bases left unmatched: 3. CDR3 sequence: CASSLGDRANTEAFF. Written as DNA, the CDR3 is TGTGCCAGCAGCTTGGGGGACAGGGCGAACACTGAAGCTTTCTTT.

The CDR3 spells CASSQGLAATQETQYF. CDR3 coding DNA: TGCGCCAGCAGCCAAGGACTAGCAGCTACCCAAGAGACCCAGTACTTC. The chain joins TRBV4-3 to TRBJ2-5, with 7 bases identical to TRBD2. V dropped 1 base and J dropped 1; count of bases not matched to a gene: 6. CDR3 size: 16 residues. CDR1 and CDR2 from the germline V gene are LGHNA and YSLEER.

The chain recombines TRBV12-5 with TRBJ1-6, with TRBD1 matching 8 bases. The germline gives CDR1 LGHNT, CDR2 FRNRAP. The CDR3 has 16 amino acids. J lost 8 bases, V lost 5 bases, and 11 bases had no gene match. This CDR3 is CASGAGQGRGDSPLHF. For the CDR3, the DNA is TGTGCTAGTGGTGCTGGACAGGGTAGGGGAGATTCACCCCTCCACTTT.

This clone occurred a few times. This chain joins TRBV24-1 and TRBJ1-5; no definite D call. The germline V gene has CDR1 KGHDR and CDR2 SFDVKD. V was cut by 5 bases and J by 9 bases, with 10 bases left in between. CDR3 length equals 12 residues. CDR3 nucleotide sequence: TGTGCCACCAGTGGGGAGGCAGGGCCCCAGCATTTT. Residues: CATSGEAGPQHF.

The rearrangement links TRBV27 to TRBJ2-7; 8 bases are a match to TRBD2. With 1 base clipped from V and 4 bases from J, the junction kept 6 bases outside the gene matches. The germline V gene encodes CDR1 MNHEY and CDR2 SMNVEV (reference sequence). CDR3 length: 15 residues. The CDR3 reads CASSLFPGGKYEQYF. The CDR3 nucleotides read TGTGCCAGCAGTTTATTCCCGGGGGGGAAATACGAGCAGTACTTC.

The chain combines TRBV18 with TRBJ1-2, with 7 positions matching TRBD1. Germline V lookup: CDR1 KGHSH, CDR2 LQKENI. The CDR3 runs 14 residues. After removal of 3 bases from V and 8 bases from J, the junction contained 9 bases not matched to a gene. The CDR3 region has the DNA TGTGCCAGCTCACCGCGGGACAGTTCTAGCGGCTACACCTTC. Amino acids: CASSPRDSSSGYTF.

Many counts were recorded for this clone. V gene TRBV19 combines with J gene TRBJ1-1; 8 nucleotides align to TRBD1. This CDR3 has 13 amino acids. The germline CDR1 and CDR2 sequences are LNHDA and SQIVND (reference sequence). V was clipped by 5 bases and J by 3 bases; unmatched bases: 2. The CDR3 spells CASSSDRDTEAFF. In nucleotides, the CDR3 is TGTGCCAGTAGTTCGGACAGGGACACTGAAGCTTTCTTT.

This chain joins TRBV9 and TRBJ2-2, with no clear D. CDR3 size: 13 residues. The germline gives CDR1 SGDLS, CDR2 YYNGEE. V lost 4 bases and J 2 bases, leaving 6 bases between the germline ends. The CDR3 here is CASSILNTGELFF. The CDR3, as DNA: TGTGCCAGCAGCATTCTAAACACCGGGGAGCTGTTTTTT.

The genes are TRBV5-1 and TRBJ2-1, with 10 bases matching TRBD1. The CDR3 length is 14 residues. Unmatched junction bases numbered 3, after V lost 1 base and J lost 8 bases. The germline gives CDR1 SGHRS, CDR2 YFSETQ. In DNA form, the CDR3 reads TGCGCCAGCAGCTTGAGACAGGGGGCGGATGAGCAGTTCTTC. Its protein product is CASSLRQGADEQFF.